This passage covers 19 T cell receptor beta chains from one sample sequenced in a study of T cells in Graves' hyperthyroidism and ophthalmopathy. What was amplified from RNA transcripts were TCR beta CDR3 regions. First-round RT-PCR targeting the TCR CDR3 was performed with the HTBI primer set. TCRdb re-called the multiplex PCR reads with MiXCR, one entry per CDR3 protein. Here the sample spans hundreds of thousands of distinct CDR3 sequences, about 14% being singletons. Sequencing was performed on blood. The receptors come from a man aged 18-30 years with Graves' ophthalmopathy.

This clonotype was counted at least ten times. The V gene is TRBV6-1, the J gene TRBJ1-1; D uncertain. Germline CDR1 MNHNS, CDR2 SASEGT. The CDR3 covers 11 residues. V was cut by 7 bases and J by 4 bases, with 7 bases left in between. CDR3 amino acids: CASTPGTEAFF. CDR3 nucleotide sequence: TGTGCCAGCACCCCAGGCACTGAAGCTTTCTTT.

Note on this clonotype: Being one base from a much bigger clone, this may be a read error. CDR3 loop: CAWSVQYEQHF. The DNA of the CDR3 is TGTGCCTGGAGTGTACAGTACGAGCAGCACTTC. This chain uses TRBV30 with TRBJ2-7, with D unresolved. The CDR3 consists of 11 residues. CDR1 GTSNPN and CDR2 SVGIG come from the germline V gene (reference sequence).

In its sample, this clonotype was seen many times. This sequence joins TRBV10-3 and TRBJ2-5, with TRBD2 matching 8 bases. The CDR3 has 14 residues. V was pared by 10 bases and J by 1 base, with 8 bases of the junction left unmatched. Germline CDR1 ENHRY, CDR2 SYGVKD. For the CDR3, the DNA is TGTGCCACTTCCAACACTAGCGGCCAAGAGACCCAGTACTTC. Its translation is CATSNTSGQETQYF.

This clonotype occurred many times. The rearrangement joins TRBV4-2 to TRBJ2-1, with TRBD2 matching over 7 bases. The CDR3 spans 16 residues. The ends lost 4 bases at V and 2 bases at J; junction bases unmatched: 8. Per the germline V gene, CDR1 is LGHNA and CDR2 is YNFKEQ. Written as DNA, the CDR3 is TGTGCCAGCAGCCCAAAGCCTGCGGGGGCCTACAATGAGCAGTTCTTC. Amino acids: CASSPKPAGAYNEQFF.

CDR3: CASNPGGTVYGYTF. In DNA form, the CDR3 reads TGTGCCAGCAATCCTGGGGGGACAGTTTATGGCTACACCTTC. The chain employs TRBV12-3 or TRBV12-4 and TRBJ1-2; TRBD1 aligns across 7 bases. The junction had 10 bases not matched to a gene; V was cut back by 7 bases and J by 5 bases. This CDR3 has 14 residues.

This clonotype has a count of ten or more. V gene TRBV7-2 combines with J gene TRBJ2-3, with TRBD1 as a possible D gene (6 bases). Germline V CDR1 and CDR2: SGHTA, FQGNSA. The CDR3 is 15 residues long. V shed 1 base and J shed 1 base, with 9 bases lying between them. The chain's CDR3 is CASSLGGGRTDTQYF. The DNA for the CDR3 is TGTGCCAGCAGCTTAGGTGGGGGCCGCACAGATACGCAGTATTTT.

This clonotype has a count of ten or more. This chain uses TRBV6-1 with TRBJ1-2; D unclear. This CDR3 comprises 11 residues. Trimming shortened V by 5 bases and J by 7 bases, and 8 bases separated the two germline ends. Germline V lookup: CDR1 MNHNS, CDR2 SASEGT. The CDR3 region has the DNA TGTGCCAGCAGTCCGCCGGGTGGCTACACCTTC. Amino acids: CASSPPGGYTF.

This clonotype came up many times. The genes are TRBV20-1 and TRBJ1-3; D perhaps matches TRBD1 (5 bases). The germline CDR1 and CDR2 sequences are DFQATT and SNEGSKA (reference sequence). The CDR3 runs to 16 residues. The V end was cut by 5 bases, the J end by 0 bases, with 17 bases between. The DNA of the CDR3 is TGCAGTGCTGTAACTCCAGGGTACTACTCTGGAAACACCATATATTTT. Its protein is CSAVTPGYYSGNTIYF.

This clonotype has more than one count but fewer than ten. The CDR3 DNA follows: TGTGCCAGTAGTATAGTAGGCCAGGGAGGCGGCTACACCTTC. This encodes CASSIVGQGGGYTF. This chain connects TRBV19 to TRBJ1-2, with TRBD1 as a possible D gene (5 bases). Germline V gene lookup returns CDR1 LNHDA and CDR2 SQIVND (reference sequence). Trimming took off 1 base at V and 8 bases at J, with 14 bases between the two ends. The CDR3 length is 14 residues.

This clonotype was counted between two and nine times. This chain connects TRBV5-1 to TRBJ2-7, with TRBD1 matching 9 bases. The CDR3 covers 14 residues. With V trimmed by 3 bases and J by 4 bases, 5 bases remained unmatched. The germline V gene encodes CDR1 SGHRS and CDR2 YFSETQ. CDR3 DNA: TGCGCCAGCAGCTCCGGACAGGGGAAATACGAGCAGTACTTC. Translating gives CASSSGQGKYEQYF.

This clonotype was observed many times. The chain is built from TRBV12-3 or TRBV12-4 and TRBJ1-4; weak D call: TRBD1 (6 bases). This CDR3 is built from 14 residues. The germline V and J ends were trimmed by 5 bases and 7 bases, with 14 bases remaining between them. The CDR3 nucleotides are TGTGCCAGCAGTCCTACAGGGCAGGGTGAAAAACTGTTTTTT. Translated, it gives CASSPTGQGEKLFF.

This clonotype has a count of ten or more. The chain combines TRBV12-3 or TRBV12-4 with TRBJ2-5; D is uncertain. V was cut by 6 bases and J by 5 bases, with 7 bases left in between. The CDR3 consists of 11 residues. CDR3 sequence reads: CASSSRETQYF. The CDR3 DNA follows: TGTGCCAGCAGCTCACGGGAGACCCAGTACTTC.

In this sample, this clonotype turned up many times. V gene TRBV11-3 combines with J gene TRBJ2-5; TRBD2 aligns across 7 bases. With V trimmed by 3 bases and J by 2 bases, 3 bases remained unmatched. The CDR3 loop spans 14 amino acids. CDR1 and CDR2 from the germline V gene are SGHNT and YENEEA. As DNA, the CDR3 is TGTGCCAGCAGCTTCGGCGGGAGTCAAGAGACCCAGTACTTC. Protein: CASSFGGSQETQYF.

This clonotype came up many times. V and J are TRBV30 and TRBJ2-1; 8 bases map to TRBD2. CDR1 is GTSNPN, CDR2 SVGIG, per germline (reference sequence). Losses at the gene ends were 3 bases for V and 6 bases for J; bases not matched to a gene: 13. The CDR3 covers 16 residues. Written as DNA, the CDR3 is TGTGCCTGGAGCCCAACTGGGGCGGGAGGAGGCAATGAGCAGTTCTTC. It specifies CAWSPTGAGGGNEQFF.

This clonotype was seen repeatedly, ten times or more. The CDR3 DNA sequence: TGTGCCAGCAGCTTAGAGACAGGAGGTTCCTACAATGAGCAGTTCTTC. Protein product: CASSLETGGSYNEQFF. V is TRBV11-1 and J is TRBJ2-1; tentative D call: TRBD1 (6 bases). Germline assignment: CDR1 SGHAT and CDR2 FQDESV (reference sequence). V was trimmed by 1 base and J by 1 base, leaving 11 bases between them. This CDR3 region has 16 residues. The full variable domain, its missing parts supplied by reference TRBV11-1 and TRBJ2-1, is EAEVAQSPRYKITEKSQAVAFWCDPISGHATLYWYRQILGQGPELLVQFQDESVVDDSQLPKDRFSAERLKGVDSTLKIQPAELGDSAMYLCASSLETGGSYNEQFFGPGTRLTVL.

A word on this clonotype: This sequence may be a read error, since a much larger clone differs from it by one base. J is TRBJ1-2 and V is TRBV18, with no clear D. The CDR3 totals 15 residues. The V gene's germline CDR1 is KGHSH and CDR2 LQKENI. The CDR3 DNA follows: TGTGCCAGCCCACCCCCCGGCGGGATTAACTATGGCTACACCTTC. Translation: CASPPPGGINYGYTF.

This clonotype was counted at least ten times. This chain joins TRBV20-1 and TRBJ1-3; D uncertain. Germline values: CDR1 DFQATT, CDR2 SNEGSKA (reference sequence). Trimming took off 0 bases at V and 4 bases at J, with 16 bases between the two ends. The CDR3 has 16 residues. The chain's CDR3 is CSARDRGSGIGNTIYF. CDR3 nucleotide sequence: TGCAGTGCTAGAGATCGTGGCAGTGGAATCGGAAACACCATATATTTT.

At least ten counts were recorded for this clonotype. J is TRBJ1-3 and V is TRBV11-2; maybe TRBD1 (5 bases). The CDR3 covers 14 residues. V shed 4 bases and J shed 3 bases, with 10 bases lying between them. Germline CDR1 and CDR2: SGHAT and FQNNGV. For the CDR3, the DNA is TGTGCCAGCAGCTCCCCGCAGGGTGGAAACACCATATATTTT. Protein sequence: CASSSPQGGNTIYF.

This clonotype has only a few counts. This chain links TRBV7-2 with TRBJ2-2; tentatively, D is TRBD1 (5 bases). Germline-derived CDR1 and CDR2 are SGHTA and FQGNSA. The CDR3 spans 14 residues. V lost 5 bases, J lost 12 bases, and 19 bases lay in between. As DNA, the CDR3 is TGTGCCAGCAGCACCCGACAGCAGCTGGGGAAGCTGTTTTTT. Protein product: CASSTRQQLGKLFF.